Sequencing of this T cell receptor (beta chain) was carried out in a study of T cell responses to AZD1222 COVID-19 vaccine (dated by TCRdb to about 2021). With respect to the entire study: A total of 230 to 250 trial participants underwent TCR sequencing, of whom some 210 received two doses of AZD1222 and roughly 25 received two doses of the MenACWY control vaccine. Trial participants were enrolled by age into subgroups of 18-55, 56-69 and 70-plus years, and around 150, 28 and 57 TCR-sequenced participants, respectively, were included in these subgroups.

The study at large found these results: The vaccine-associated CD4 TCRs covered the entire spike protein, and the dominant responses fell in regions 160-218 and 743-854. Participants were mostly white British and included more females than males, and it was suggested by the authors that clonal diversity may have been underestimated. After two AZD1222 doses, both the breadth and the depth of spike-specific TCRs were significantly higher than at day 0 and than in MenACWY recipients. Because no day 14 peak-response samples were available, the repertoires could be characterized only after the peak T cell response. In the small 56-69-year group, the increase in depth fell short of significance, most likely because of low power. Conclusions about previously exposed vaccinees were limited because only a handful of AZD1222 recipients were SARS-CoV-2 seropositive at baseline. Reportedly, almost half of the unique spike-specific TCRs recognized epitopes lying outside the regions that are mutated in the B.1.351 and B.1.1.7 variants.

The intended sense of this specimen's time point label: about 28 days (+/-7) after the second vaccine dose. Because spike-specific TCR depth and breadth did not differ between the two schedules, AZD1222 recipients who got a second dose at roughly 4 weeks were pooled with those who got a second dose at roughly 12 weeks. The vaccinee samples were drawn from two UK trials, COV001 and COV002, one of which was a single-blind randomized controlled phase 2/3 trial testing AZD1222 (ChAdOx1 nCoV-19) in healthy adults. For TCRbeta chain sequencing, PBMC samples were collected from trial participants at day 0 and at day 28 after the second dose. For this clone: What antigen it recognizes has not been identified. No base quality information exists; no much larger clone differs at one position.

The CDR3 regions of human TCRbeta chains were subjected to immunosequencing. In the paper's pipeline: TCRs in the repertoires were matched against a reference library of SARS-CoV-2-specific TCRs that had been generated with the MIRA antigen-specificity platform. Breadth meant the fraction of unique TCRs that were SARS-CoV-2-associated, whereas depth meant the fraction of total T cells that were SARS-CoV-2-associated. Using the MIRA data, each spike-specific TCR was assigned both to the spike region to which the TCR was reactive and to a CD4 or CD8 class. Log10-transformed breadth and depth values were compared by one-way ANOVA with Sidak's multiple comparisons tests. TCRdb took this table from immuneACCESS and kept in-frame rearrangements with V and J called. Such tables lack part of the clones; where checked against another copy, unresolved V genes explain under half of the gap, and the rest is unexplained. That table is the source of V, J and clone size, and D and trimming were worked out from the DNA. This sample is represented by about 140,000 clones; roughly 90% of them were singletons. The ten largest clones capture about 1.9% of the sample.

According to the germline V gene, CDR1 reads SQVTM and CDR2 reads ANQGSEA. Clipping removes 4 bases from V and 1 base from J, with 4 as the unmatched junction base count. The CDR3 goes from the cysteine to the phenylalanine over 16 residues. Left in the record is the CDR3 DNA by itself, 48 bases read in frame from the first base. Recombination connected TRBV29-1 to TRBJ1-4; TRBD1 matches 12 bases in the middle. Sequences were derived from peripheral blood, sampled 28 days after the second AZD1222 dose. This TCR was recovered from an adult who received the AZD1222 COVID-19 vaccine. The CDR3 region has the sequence CSVAGTGGGTNEKLFF. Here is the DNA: TGCAGCGTTGCCGGGACAGGGGGCGGAACTAATGAAAAACTGTTTTTT. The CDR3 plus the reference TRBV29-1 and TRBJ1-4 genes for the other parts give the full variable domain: SAVISQKPSRDICQRGTSLTIQCQVDSQVTMMFWYRQQPGQSLTLIATANQGSEATYESGFVIDKFPISRPNLTFSTLTVSNMSPEDSSIYLCSVAGTGGGTNEKLFFGSGTQLSVL.